This TCR beta chain comes out of a study of T cell repertoires in ileal Crohn's disease. Study as a whole: At surgery, 30% to 40% of patients smoked, with median disease duration 7.9 years.

Five hundred nanograms of biopsy DNA per sample underwent TCRB immunosequencing. Repertoires were generated with immunoSEQ multiplex PCR, while TCRdb's copy carries only in-frame clones and drops some. The table records around 16,000 clones, about 60% of them present only once. The CDR3 has 14 residues. Per germline, CDR1 WSHSY and CDR2 SAAADI. J was trimmed by 3 bases and V by 5 bases; bases with no gene match: 4. This chain joins TRBV10-2 and TRBJ2-1; 7 nucleotides match TRBD2. The material sequenced was ileal tissue. The clonotype comes from an adult with Crohn's disease. CDR3 nucleotides: TGCGCCAGCAGTTCCGGGACTATCTACAATGAGCAGTTCTTC. This codes for CASSSGTIYNEQFF.